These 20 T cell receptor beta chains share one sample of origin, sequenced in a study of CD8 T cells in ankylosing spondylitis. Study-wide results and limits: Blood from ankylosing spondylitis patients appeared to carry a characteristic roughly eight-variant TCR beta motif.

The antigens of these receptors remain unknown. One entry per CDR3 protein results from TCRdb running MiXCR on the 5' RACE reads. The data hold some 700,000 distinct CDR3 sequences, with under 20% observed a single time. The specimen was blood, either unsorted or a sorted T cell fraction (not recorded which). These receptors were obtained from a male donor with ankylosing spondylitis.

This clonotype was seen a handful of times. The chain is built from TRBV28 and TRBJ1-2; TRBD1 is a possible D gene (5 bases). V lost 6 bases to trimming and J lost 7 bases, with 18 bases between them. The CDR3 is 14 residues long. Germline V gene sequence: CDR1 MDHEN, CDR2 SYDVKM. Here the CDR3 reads CASRKQGGAGGYTF. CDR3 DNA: TGTGCCAGCAGAAAGCAGGGCGGGGCGGGTGGCTACACCTTC.

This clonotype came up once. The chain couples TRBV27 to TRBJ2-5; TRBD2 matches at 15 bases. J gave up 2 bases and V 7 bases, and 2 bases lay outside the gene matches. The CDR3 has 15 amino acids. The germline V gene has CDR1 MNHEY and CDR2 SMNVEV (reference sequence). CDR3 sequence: CASMGTSGGQETQYF. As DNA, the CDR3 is TGTGCCAGCATGGGGACTAGCGGGGGGCAAGAGACCCAGTACTTC.

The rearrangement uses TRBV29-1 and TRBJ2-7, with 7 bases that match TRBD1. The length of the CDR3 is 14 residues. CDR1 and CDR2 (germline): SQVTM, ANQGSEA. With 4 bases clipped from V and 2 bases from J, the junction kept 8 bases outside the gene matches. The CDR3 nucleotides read TGCAGCGTTGTTTTACAGGGGATTCCCTACGAGCAGTACTTC. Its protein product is CSVVLQGIPYEQYF.

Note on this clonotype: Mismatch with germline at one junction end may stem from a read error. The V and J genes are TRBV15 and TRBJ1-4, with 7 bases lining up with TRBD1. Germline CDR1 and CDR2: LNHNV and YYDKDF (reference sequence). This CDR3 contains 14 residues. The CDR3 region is CATSRTGRGEKLSF. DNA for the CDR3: TGTGCCACCAGCAGGACAGGGCGTGGTGAAAAACTGTCTTTT.

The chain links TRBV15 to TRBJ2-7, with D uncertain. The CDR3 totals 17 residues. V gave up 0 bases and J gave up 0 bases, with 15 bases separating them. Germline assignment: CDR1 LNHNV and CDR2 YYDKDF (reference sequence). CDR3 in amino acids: CATSRDHGRASSYEQYF. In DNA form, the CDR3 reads TGTGCCACCAGCAGAGATCACGGGCGAGCGAGCTCCTACGAGCAGTACTTC.

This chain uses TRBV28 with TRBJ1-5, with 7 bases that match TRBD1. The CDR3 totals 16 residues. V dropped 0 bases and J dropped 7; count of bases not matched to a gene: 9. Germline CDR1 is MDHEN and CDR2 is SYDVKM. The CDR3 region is CASSLWVGGEKQPQHF. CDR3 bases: TGTGCCAGCAGTTTATGGGTAGGGGGCGAGAAACAGCCCCAGCATTTT.

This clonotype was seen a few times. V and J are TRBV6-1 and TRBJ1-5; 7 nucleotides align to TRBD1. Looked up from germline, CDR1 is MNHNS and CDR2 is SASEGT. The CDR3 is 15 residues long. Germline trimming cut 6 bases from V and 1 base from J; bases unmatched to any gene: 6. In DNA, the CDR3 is TGTGCCAGCAGGTCCCCAGGGGGAAGCAATCAGCCCCAGCATTTT. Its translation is CASRSPGGSNQPQHF.

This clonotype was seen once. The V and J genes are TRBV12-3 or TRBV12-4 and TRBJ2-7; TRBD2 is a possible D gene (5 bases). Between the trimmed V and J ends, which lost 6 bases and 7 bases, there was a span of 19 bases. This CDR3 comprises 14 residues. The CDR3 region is CASRMSGVGGEQYF. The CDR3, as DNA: TGTGCCAGCAGAATGAGCGGCGTAGGAGGAGAGCAGTACTTC.

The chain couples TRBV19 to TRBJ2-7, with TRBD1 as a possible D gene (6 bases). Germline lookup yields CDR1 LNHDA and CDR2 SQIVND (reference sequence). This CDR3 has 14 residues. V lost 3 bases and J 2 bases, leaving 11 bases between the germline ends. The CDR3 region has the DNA TGTGCCAGTAGTATCAGGGGCTACCCCTACGAGCAGTACTTC. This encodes CASSIRGYPYEQYF.

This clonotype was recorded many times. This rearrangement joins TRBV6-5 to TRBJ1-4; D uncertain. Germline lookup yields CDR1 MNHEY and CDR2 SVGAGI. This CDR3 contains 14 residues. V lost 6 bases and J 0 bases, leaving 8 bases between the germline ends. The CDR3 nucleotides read TGTGCCAGCAGCTACACCGCAACTAATGAAAAACTGTTTTTT. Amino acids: CASSYTATNEKLFF.

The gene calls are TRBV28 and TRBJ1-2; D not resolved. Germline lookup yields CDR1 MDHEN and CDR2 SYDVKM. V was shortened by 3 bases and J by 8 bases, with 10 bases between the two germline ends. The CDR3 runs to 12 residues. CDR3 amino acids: CASSFSSGGYTF. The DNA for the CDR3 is TGTGCCAGCAGTTTTAGCTCTGGGGGCTACACCTTC.

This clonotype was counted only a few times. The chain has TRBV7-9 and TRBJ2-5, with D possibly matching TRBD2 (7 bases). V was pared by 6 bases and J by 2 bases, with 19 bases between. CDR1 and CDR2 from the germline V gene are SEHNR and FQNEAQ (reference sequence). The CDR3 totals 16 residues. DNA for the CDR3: TGTGCCAGCAGTCCCCCTCGGGGGGCCGTACAAGAGACCCAGTACTTC. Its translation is CASSPPRGAVQETQYF.

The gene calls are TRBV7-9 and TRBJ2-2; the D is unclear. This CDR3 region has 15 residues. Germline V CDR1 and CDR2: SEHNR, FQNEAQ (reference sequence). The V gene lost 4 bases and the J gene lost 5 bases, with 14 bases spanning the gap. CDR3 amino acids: CASSSPSLYTGELFF. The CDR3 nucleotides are TGTGCCAGCAGCTCGCCGTCTCTATATACCGGGGAGCTGTTTTTT. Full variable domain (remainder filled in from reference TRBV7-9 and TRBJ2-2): DTGVSQNPRHKITKRGQNVTFRCDPISEHNRLYWYRQTLGQGPEFLTYFQNEAQLEKSRLLSDRFSAERPKGSFSTLEIQRTEQGDSAMYLCASSSPSLYTGELFFGEGSRLTVL.

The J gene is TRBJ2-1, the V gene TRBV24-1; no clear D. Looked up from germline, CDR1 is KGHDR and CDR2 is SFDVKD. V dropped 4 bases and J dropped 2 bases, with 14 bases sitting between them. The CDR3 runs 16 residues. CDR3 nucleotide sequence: TGTGCCACCAGTGAAAAAAACAGTCTCGCCTACAATGAGCAGTTCTTC. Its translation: CATSEKNSLAYNEQFF.

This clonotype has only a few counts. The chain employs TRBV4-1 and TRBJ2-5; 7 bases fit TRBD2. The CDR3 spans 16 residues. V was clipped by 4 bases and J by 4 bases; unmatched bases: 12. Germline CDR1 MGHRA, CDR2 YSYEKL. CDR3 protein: CASSLGGTREGETQYF. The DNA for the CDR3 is TGCGCCAGCAGCCTCGGAGGGACCAGGGAGGGAGAGACCCAGTACTTC.

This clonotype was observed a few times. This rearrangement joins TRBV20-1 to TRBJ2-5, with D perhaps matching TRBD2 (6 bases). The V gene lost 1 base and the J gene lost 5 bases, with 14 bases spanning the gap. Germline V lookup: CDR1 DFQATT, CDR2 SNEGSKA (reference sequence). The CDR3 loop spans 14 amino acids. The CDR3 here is CSARAPSEGETQYF. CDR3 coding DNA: TGCAGTGCTAGAGCCCCTAGCGAGGGCGAGACCCAGTACTTC.

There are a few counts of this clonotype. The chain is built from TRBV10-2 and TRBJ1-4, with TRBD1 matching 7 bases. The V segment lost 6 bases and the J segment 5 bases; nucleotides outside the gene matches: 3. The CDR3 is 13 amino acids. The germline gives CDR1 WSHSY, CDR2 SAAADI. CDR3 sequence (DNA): TGCGCCAGCAGGGGACAGTGGAATGAAAAACTGTTTTTT. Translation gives CASRGQWNEKLFF.

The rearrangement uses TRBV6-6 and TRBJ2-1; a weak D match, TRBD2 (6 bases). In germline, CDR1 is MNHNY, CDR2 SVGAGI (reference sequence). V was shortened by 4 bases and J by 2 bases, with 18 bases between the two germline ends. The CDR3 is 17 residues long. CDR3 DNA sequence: TGTGCCAGCAGTTCGCAACTCGGGACTGCAGCCTACAATGAGCAGTTCTTC. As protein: CASSSQLGTAAYNEQFF.

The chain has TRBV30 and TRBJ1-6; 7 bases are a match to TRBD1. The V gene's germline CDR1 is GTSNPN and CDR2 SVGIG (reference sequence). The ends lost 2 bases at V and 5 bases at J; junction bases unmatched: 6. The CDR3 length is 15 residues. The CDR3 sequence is CAWSPGQAHNSPLHF. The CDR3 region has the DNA TGTGCCTGGAGTCCCGGACAGGCCCATAATTCACCCCTCCACTTT.

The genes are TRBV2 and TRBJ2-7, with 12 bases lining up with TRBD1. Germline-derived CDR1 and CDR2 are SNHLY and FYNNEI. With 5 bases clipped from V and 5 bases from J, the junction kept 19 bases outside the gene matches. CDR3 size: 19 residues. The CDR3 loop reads CASSPGQGAKLIAIHEQYF. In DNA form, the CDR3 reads TGTGCCAGCAGTCCGGGACAGGGGGCGAAGTTGATTGCAATCCACGAGCAGTACTTC.